The 16 T cell receptor beta chains below all came from one sample that was sequenced in a study of T cell responses to AZD1222 COVID-19 vaccine. Method: immunoSEQ multiplex PCR; TCRdb's copy keeps in-frame clones and lacks some. This sample carries around 95,000 clones, 70% to 90% of them seen once, and the ten largest clones take less than 3.5%. Sample: peripheral blood, taken on day 0 of AZD1222 vaccination. The receptors were gathered from an adult in good health.

The rearrangement uses TRBV9 and TRBJ2-2, with 9 bases matching TRBD1. The CDR3 is 16 amino acids. Germline CDR1 SGDLS, CDR2 YYNGEE. V lost 3 bases to trimming and J lost 6 bases; unmatched junction nucleotides: 9. The CDR3 nucleotides are TGTGCCAGCAGCGAGGGGGACAGGGTTCATGCCGGGGAGCTGTTTTTT. Translating gives CASSEGDRVHAGELFF.

V is TRBV5-1 and J is TRBJ2-7; the match to TRBD1 covers 12 bases. Unmatched junction bases numbered 9, after V lost 4 bases and J lost 7 bases. CDR1 is SGHRS, CDR2 YFSETQ, per germline. The CDR3 has 15 amino acids. In nucleotides, the CDR3 is TGCGCCAGCAGCCAGAGCGGGGACAGGGGGCAAGAGCAGTACTTC. Translation: CASSQSGDRGQEQYF.

The chain links TRBV7-2 to TRBJ1-5, with D possibly matching TRBD1 (6 bases). Germline V gene sequence: CDR1 SGHTA, CDR2 FQGNSA. The CDR3 is 15 amino acids. Trimming pared 1 base from V and 2 bases from J, leaving 9 bases between. This CDR3 is CASSLEGGGNQPQHF. The CDR3 coding sequence is TGTGCCAGCAGCTTAGAAGGGGGTGGCAATCAGCCCCAGCATTTT.

The chain is built from TRBV12-3 or TRBV12-4 and TRBJ1-1; D is unclear. Deletions cut 2 bases from V and 4 bases from J, with 5 bases between. The CDR3 extends over 12 amino acids. The CDR3 DNA follows: TGTGCCAGCAGTTTATACGGCACTGAAGCTTTCTTT. Its protein is CASSLYGTEAFF.

This chain connects TRBV7-2 to TRBJ1-6; tentatively, D is TRBD1 (6 bases). The CDR3 is 16 amino acids. V shed 5 bases and J shed 4 bases, with 15 bases lying between them. CDR1 is SGHTA and CDR2 is FQGNSA in the germline V gene. CDR3 protein: CASSNAQGLYNSPLHF. The CDR3 coding sequence is TGTGCCAGCAGCAACGCACAGGGCTTGTATAATTCACCCCTCCACTTT.

V and J are TRBV27 and TRBJ1-2; 9 bases are shared with TRBD1. Germline assignment: CDR1 MNHEY and CDR2 SMNVEV (reference sequence). The CDR3 is made up of 14 amino acids. V lost 5 bases and J lost 8; bases outside the gene matches: 9. CDR3 coding DNA: TGTGCCAGCAGTAGAAGGGACAGGGTTGACGGCTACACCTTC. Its translation is CASSRRDRVDGYTF.

This chain joins TRBV6-2 or TRBV6-3 and TRBJ2-3; D is perhaps TRBD1 (5 bases). From germline, CDR1 is MNHEY and CDR2 SVGEGT. The V and J ends lost 6 bases and 0 bases respectively, with 16 bases between them. The CDR3 spans 16 residues. CDR3 sequence: CASSSHGTGSTDTQYF. The CDR3 nucleotides are TGTGCCAGCAGCTCGCATGGAACAGGAAGCACAGATACGCAGTATTTT.

This chain joins TRBV2 and TRBJ2-6, with D maybe TRBD1 (7 bases). Trimming stripped 8 bases from V and 0 bases from J, with 14 bases between. The CDR3 has 16 residues. Per germline, CDR1 SNHLY and CDR2 FYNNEI. Here the CDR3 DNA reads TGTGCCAGCGGAGGGGGCGCAACCTCTGGGGCCAACGTCCTGACTTTC. This encodes CASGGGATSGANVLTF.

This chain joins TRBV25-1 and TRBJ2-7, with D perhaps matching TRBD2 (5 bases). This CDR3 contains 16 residues. The germline V gene encodes CDR1 MGHDK and CDR2 SYGVNS. V was trimmed by 2 bases and J by 0 bases, leaving 14 bases between them. CDR3 coding DNA: TGTGCCAGCAGTGAAATGACGGAACGGGGCTCCTACGAGCAGTACTTC. It yields the protein CASSEMTERGSYEQYF.

The rearrangement uses TRBV19 and TRBJ1-2, with a possible D match to TRBD1 (6 bases). This CDR3 region has 13 residues. Trimming stripped 2 bases from V and 8 bases from J, with 12 bases between. The germline V gene encodes CDR1 LNHDA and CDR2 SQIVND (reference sequence). The CDR3 loop reads CASSITGIQGYTF. As DNA, the CDR3 is TGTGCCAGTAGTATAACAGGGATTCAGGGCTACACCTTC.

The chain joins TRBV9 to TRBJ2-1; 7 bases line up with TRBD2. The germline V gene has CDR1 SGDLS and CDR2 YYNGEE. This CDR3 spans 15 amino acids. J gave up 5 bases and V 5 bases, and 10 bases lay outside the gene matches. CDR3 region: CASRALAEHDNEQFF. CDR3 nucleotide sequence: TGTGCCAGCAGGGCGCTAGCGGAGCACGACAATGAGCAGTTCTTC.

The V and J genes are TRBV18 and TRBJ2-2, with 8 bases matching TRBD1. The CDR3 sequence is 18 residues long. The V gene end was trimmed by 6 bases and the J gene end by 7 bases; junction bases not matched to a gene: 19. The germline V gene has CDR1 KGHSH and CDR2 LQKENI. CDR3: CASSRPSLTGDNGGELFF. The DNA of the CDR3 is TGTGCCAGCTCTCGACCATCTCTGACAGGGGACAATGGCGGGGAGCTGTTTTTT. The entire variable domain, with the rest obtained from reference TRBV18 and TRBJ2-2, is as follows: NAGVMQNPRHLVRRRGQEARLRCSPMKGHSHVYWYRQLPEEGLKFMVYLQKENIIDESGMPKERFSAEFPKEGPSILRIQQVVRGDSAAYFCASSRPSLTGDNGGELFFGEGSRLTVL.

This clone was recorded a few times. V usage is TRBV5-1 and J usage is TRBJ2-2, with D possibly TRBD2 on 6 matching bases. V shed 6 bases and J shed 1 base, with 10 bases lying between them. The CDR3 totals 14 residues. Germline V gene sequence: CDR1 SGHRS, CDR2 YFSETQ. In DNA form, the CDR3 reads TGCGCCAGCACGGAGGGGAGGAACACCGGGGAGCTGTTTTTT. Translation: CASTEGRNTGELFF.

The chain uses TRBV7-9 and TRBJ1-1, with TRBD1 matching 10 bases. CDR3 length equals 14 residues. Germline CDR1 and CDR2: SEHNR and FQNEAQ (reference sequence). V shed 8 bases, J shed 1 base, and the junction held 4 bases outside the gene matches. The CDR3 DNA sequence: TGTGCCAGCGGGACAGGGGCTTCGAACACTGAAGCTTTCTTT. This codes for CASGTGASNTEAFF.

V and J are TRBV5-4 and TRBJ1-1; D is uncertain. Germline CDR1 SGHNT, CDR2 YYREEE (reference sequence). This CDR3 has 13 amino acids. Trimming pared 4 bases from V and 2 bases from J, leaving 9 bases between. The chain's CDR3 is CASSIGFNTEAFF. For the CDR3, the DNA is TGTGCCAGCAGCATAGGGTTCAACACTGAAGCTTTCTTT.

The chain employs TRBV6-5 and TRBJ1-1, with unresolved D. The germline V gene encodes CDR1 MNHEY and CDR2 SVGAGI. The CDR3 is 13 residues long. Trimming stripped 8 bases from V and 0 bases from J, with 10 bases between. The CDR3 protein is CASRKALNTEAFF. In DNA, the CDR3 is TGTGCCAGCCGGAAGGCGTTGAACACTGAAGCTTTCTTT.